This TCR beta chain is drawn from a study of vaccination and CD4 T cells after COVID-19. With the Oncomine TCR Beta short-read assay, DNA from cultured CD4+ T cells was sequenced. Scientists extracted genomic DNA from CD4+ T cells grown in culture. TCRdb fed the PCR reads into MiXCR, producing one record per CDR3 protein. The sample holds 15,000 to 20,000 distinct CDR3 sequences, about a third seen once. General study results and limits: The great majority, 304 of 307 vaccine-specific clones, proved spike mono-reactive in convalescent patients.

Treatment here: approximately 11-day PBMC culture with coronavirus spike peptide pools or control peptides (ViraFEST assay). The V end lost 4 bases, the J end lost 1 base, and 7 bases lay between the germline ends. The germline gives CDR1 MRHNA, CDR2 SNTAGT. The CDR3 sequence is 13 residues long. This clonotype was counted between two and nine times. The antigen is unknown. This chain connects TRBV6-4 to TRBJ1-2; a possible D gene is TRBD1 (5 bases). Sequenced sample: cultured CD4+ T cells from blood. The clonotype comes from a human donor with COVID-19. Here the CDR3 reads CASSGDSNYGYTF. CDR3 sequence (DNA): TGTGCCAGCAGTGGAGACAGTAACTATGGCTACACCTTC.